The subject of this entry is one T cell receptor (beta chain). Its antigen is as yet unknown. The sample is drawn from a study of blood T cells in healthy people across ages. Each sample yielded at least 6 micrograms of PBMC total RNA. The CDR3 runs 13 residues. Germline-derived CDR1 and CDR2 are LNHDA and SQIVND (reference sequence). V was clipped by 3 bases and J by 3 bases, with 7 bases between them. PCR was performed a second time for about 7 to 11 cycles using a sample-barcoded 5' primer and a J-beta primer mix. Each cDNA molecule was tagged by a template-switch adaptor that had 12 random nucleotides. Every sample gave at least 3 million paired-end reads containing CDR3. TCRdb re-derived calls from the 5' RACE reads in MiXCR, one entry per CDR3 protein. The sample carries fewer than 2,000,000 distinct CDR3 sequences, roughly a third recorded once. Study-wide results and caveats: Any changes in expanded clonotypes were possibly confounded, as donor CMV status remained unknown.

The origin of this receptor is a woman aged 25 to 39 in good health. The sequencing input was blood. The rearrangement links TRBV19 to TRBJ2-3; D not resolved. The CDR3 bases are TGTGCCAGTAGTATTGGCCTGACAGATACGCAGTATTTT. It specifies CASSIGLTDTQYF.